What follows is one TCR beta chain and its context. This record belongs to a study of CD8+ T cells in alopecia areata. Sequencing templates came from extracted RNA that was reverse transcribed into cDNA. The method was immunoSEQ multiplex PCR; TCRdb's version includes in-frame clones alone and lacks a portion of them. The sample records 110,000 or so clones, less than 60% being singletons. The CDR3 totals 14 residues. Germline assignment: CDR1 SGHRS and CDR2 YFSETQ. The ends lost 3 bases at V and 3 bases at J; junction bases unmatched: 1. Treatment here: oral pan-JAK inhibitor, 5-10 mg twice daily. The receptor comes from a human donor with alopecia areata. This rearrangement joins TRBV5-1 to TRBJ2-2; 8 bases match TRBD1. Sequenced here: CD4+ T cells sorted from blood, sampled at week 24, from a patient treated with tofacitinib. CDR3 sequence: CASSSTGDTGELFF. In nucleotides, the CDR3 is TGCGCCAGCAGCTCGACAGGGGACACCGGGGAGCTGTTTTTT.